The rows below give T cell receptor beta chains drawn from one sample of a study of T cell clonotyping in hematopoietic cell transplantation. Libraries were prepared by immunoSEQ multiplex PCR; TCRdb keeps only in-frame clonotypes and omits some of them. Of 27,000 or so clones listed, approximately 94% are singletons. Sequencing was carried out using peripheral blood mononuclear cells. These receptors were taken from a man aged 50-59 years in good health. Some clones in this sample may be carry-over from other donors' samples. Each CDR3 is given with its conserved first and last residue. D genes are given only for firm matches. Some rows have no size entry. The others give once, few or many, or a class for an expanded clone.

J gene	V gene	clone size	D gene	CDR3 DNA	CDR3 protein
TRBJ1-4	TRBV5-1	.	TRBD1	TGCGCCAGCAGCTTGGACAGGGGGTGGAAACTGTTTTTT	CASSLDRGWKLFF
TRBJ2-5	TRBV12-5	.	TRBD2	TGTGCTAGTGGTTTGGGGGGGGGAGAGACCCAGTACTTC	CASGLGGGETQYF
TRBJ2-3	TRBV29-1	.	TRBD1	TGCAGCGTTGTTCGACAGGGGAACACAGATACGCAGTATTTT	CSVVRQGNTDTQYF
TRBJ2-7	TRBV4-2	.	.	TGTGCCAGCAGCCAAGGCCTAGCCTACGAGCAGTACTTC	CASSQGLAYEQYF
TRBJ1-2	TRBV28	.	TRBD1	TGTGCCAGCACCGTTGGATTGGGACAGGGAAACTATGGCTACACCTTC	CASTVGLGQGNYGYTF
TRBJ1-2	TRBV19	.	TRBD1	TGTGCCAGTAATTTTATGTGGTCGGCTGGGACAGGGGATGGCTACACCTTC	CASNFMWSAGTGDGYTF
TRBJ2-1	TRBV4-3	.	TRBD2	TGCGCCAGCAGCCTGACCTCTAGCGGGGGAAGCTCCTACAATGAGCAGTTCTTC	CASSLTSSGGSSYNEQFF
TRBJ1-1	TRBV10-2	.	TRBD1	TGCGCCAGCAGTAAGACAGGGGCTAACACTGAAGCTTTCTTT	CASSKTGANTEAFF
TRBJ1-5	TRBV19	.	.	TGTGCCATCGGACAGCTGCCCAATCAGCCCCAGCATTTT	CAIGQLPNQPQHF
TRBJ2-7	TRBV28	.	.	TGTGCCAGCAGTTTCACTCCCCGGGAGCAGTACTTC	CASSFTPREQYF
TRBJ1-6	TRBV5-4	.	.	TGTGCCAGCAGTCCGACGTCGGTGGGGCCAGACCTCCACTTT	CASSPTSVGPDLHF
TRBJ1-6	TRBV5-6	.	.	TGTGCCAGCAGCTTCTCTAGATATAATTCACCCCTCCACTTT	CASSFSRYNSPLHF
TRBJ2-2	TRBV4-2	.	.	TGTGCCAGCAGCCAACAGATCGGGACTGACACCGGGGAGCTGTTTTTT	CASSQQIGTDTGELFF
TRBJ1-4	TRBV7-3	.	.	TGTGCCAGCAGCCCAGTCAGGGCAGAGAATGAAAAACTGTTTTTT	CASSPVRAENEKLFF
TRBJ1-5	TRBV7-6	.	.	TGTGCCAGCAGCTTAACAACCCATAGCAATCAGCCCCAGCATTTT	CASSLTTHSNQPQHF
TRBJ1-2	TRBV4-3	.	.	TGCGCCAGCAGCCAAGAAGTGTACTATGGCTACACCTTC	CASSQEVYYGYTF
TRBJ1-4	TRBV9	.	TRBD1	TGTGCCAGCGGACGACAGGGGGATGAAAAACTGTTTTTT	CASGRQGDEKLFF
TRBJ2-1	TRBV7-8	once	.	TGTGCCAGCAGCCCTCGGGAAGGGGGCTCCTACAATGAGCAGTTCTTC	CASSPREGGSYNEQFF
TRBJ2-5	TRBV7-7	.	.	TGTGCCAGCAGCTTAGTCAGGGGGACTGGGGCCCAGTACTTC	CASSLVRGTGAQYF
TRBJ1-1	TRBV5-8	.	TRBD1	TGTGCCAGCAGCTTTTCCGGGACAGGGGGCGTTACTGAAGCTTTCTTT	CASSFSGTGGVTEAFF
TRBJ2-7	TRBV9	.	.	TGTGCCAGCAGCGTAGACGGGACATTTTCGTACGAGCAGTACTTC	CASSVDGTFSYEQYF
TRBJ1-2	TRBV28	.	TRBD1	TGTGCCAGCAGTTTAGGACAGGGTGTTGATGGCTACACCTTC	CASSLGQGVDGYTF
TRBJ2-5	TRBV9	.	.	TGTGCCAGCAGCGTAGATCTGGACAGCCAAGAGACCCAGTACTTC	CASSVDLDSQETQYF
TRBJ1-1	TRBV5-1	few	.	TGCGCCAGCAGCGACCCCCGGGCAGGCGGCACTGAAGCTTTCTTT	CASSDPRAGGTEAFF
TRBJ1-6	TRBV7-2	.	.	TGTGCCAGCAGCCTCCCTACCTATTCACCCCTCCACTTT	CASSLPTYSPLHF
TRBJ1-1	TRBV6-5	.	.	TGTGCCAGCAGTTCGATGAACACTGAAGCTTTCTTT	CASSSMNTEAFF
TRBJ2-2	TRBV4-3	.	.	TGCGCCAGCAGCCAAGTGGCCGGGACACAGGACACCGGGGAGCTGTTTTTT	CASSQVAGTQDTGELFF
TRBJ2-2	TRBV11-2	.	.	TGTGCCAGCAGCCTCGAACCTTTGGCCGGGGAGCTGTTTTTT	CASSLEPLAGELFF
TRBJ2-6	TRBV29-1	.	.	TGCAGCGTTGAAGCCCCCCCCAATCTTGGTGGGGCCAACGTCCTGACTTTC	CSVEAPPNLGGANVLTF
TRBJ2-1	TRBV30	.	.	TGTGCCTGGAGTGTTAAATATGAGCAGTTCTTC	CAWSVKYEQFF
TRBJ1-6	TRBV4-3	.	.	TGCGCCAGCAGCCGAGGGGCCTCCGGCGGTTCACCCCTCCACTTT	CASSRGASGGSPLHF
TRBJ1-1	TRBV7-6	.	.	TGTGCCAGCAGCTTAGCTACAACAGACACTGAAGCTTTCTTT	CASSLATTDTEAFF
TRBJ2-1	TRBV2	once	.	TGTGCCAGCAGGGCGGAATCAGGGACTTACAATGAGCAGTTCTTC	CASRAESGTYNEQFF
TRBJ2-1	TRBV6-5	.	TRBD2	TGTGCCAGCAGCTATAGCGGGGGGGGATACAATGAGCAGTTCTTC	CASSYSGGGYNEQFF
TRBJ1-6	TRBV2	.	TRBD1	TGTGCCAGCGTCGGACAGGGAAGTTATTCACCCCTCCACTTT	CASVGQGSYSPLHF
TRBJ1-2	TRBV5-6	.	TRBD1	TGTGCCAGCAGCTTGGCGTTGATGGCCGCGACAGGGTACGGGTATGGCTACACCTTC	CASSLALMAATGYGYGYTF
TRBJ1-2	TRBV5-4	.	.	TGTGCCAGCAGCTTGGTTGGGTCAGCCCGGGGTGGCTACACCTTC	CASSLVGSARGGYTF
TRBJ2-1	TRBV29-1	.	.	TGCAGCGTTGATCTCAGGGGATCCTACAATGAGCAGTTCTTC	CSVDLRGSYNEQFF
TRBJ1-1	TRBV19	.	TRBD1	TGTGCCAGTAGCCCTACCGGGACAGGGGGAAACACTGAAGCTTTCTTT	CASSPTGTGGNTEAFF
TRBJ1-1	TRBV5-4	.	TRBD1	TGTGCCAGCAGCCGCGAACAGGGGAATGAAGCTTTCTTT	CASSREQGNEAFF
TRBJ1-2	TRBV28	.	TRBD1	TGTGCCAGCAGCCCAGGGGGCCTCGCCTCTAACTATGGCTACACCTTC	CASSPGGLASNYGYTF
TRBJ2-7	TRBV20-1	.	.	TGCAGTGCTAGGGGAAACCCCGAGCAGTACTTC	CSARGNPEQYF
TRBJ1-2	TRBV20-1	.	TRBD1	TGCAGTGCCCCAGGGGGTTCTGGCTACACCTTC	CSAPGGSGYTF
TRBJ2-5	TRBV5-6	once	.	TGTGCCAGCAGCTTATATTCTCCGCCCCAAGAGACCCAGTACTTC	CASSLYSPPQETQYF
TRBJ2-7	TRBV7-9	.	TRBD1	TGTGCCAGCAGCCGAGGACAGGGTCGGGACGAGCAGTACTTC	CASSRGQGRDEQYF